What follows describes a single TCR beta chain. CDR3 length: 14 residues. V was clipped by 5 bases and J by 5 bases, with 13 bases between them. Germline CDR1 MGHRA, CDR2 YSYEKL. Method: immunoSEQ multiplex PCR; TCRdb's copy keeps in-frame clones and lacks some. The sample includes around 160,000 clones, over 80% seen only once; the top ten take approximately 2.7%. This record comes from a study of blood T cell repertoires in COVID-19. The genes are TRBV4-1 and TRBJ1-5; D not certain. This sequence was found in a woman in her forties with active or convalescent COVID-19. Sequencing was done on a sample of peripheral blood. The CDR3 sequence: CASSANTAYQPQHF. The CDR3 coding sequence is TGCGCCAGCAGCGCTAATACAGCTTATCAGCCCCAGCATTTT.